This T cell receptor (beta chain) was found in a study of T cell responses to AZD1222 COVID-19 vaccine. This clone is a singleton in its sample. Assay used: immunoSEQ multiplex PCR; TCRdb lists only in-frame clones, some missing. The table shows approximately 150,000 clones, with more than 80% occurring only once. Germline lookup yields CDR1 SNHLY and CDR2 FYNNEI. Trimming pared 8 bases from V and 9 bases from J, leaving 8 bases between. This CDR3 is built from 10 residues. This receptor was obtained from an adult in good health. J is TRBJ2-1 and V is TRBV2; D is ambiguous. Sequenced here: peripheral blood, sampled on day 0 of AZD1222 vaccination. The CDR3 here is CASLSGEQFF. CDR3 coding DNA: TGTGCCAGCCTATCGGGTGAGCAGTTCTTC.